Given below is one T cell receptor beta chain in context. Given a much more abundant clone one base away, this may be a read error. From germline, CDR1 is DFQATT and CDR2 SNEGSKA (reference sequence). The CDR3 totals 16 residues. The sample comes from a study of kidney transplant recipient with SARS-CoV-2 infection. MiXCR was run by TCRdb on the reads, yielding one entry per CDR3 protein. The table has about 250,000 distinct CDR3 sequences, around 28% seen once. The clonotype was recovered from a male patient between 25 and 39 years old who had COVID-19 and was a kidney transplant recipient. Part of the T cells may come from the graft donor. V is TRBV20-1 and J is TRBJ1-5; tentative D call: TRBD1 (5 bases). Sequencing was performed on a blood sample, taken at baseline and between days 110 and 120 from a kidney transplant recipient. DNA for the CDR3: TGCAGTGCTAGAGAGAGAAACGCAGGGAAAAATCGGCCCCAGCATTTT. It codes for CSARERNAGKNRPQHF.